The entry below describes one TCR beta chain. Its antigen is not known. The sample is drawn from a study of STAT5B mutations in CD4+ large granular lymphocyte leukemia. Findings and limits, study-wide: Without putative leukemic clones, patient CD4-sorted repertoires remained more clonal than healthy CD4+ repertoires. No patients shared main leukemic clonotypes, though less than 30% appeared at low frequency elsewhere.

Sequencing was at survey level. Sequenced by immunoSEQ multiplex PCR; TCRdb stores in-frame clones only, minus some. The sample yields roughly 30,000 clones, roughly 77% seen once. Material: CD4+ T cells from blood buffy coats. The receptor's source is a human donor in good health.

The CDR3 reads CASSPGSGQGSLRDEQYF. CDR3 coding DNA: TGTGCCAGCAGCCCCGGATCGGGACAGGGGTCCCTCAGGGACGAGCAGTACTTC. The chain carries TRBV7-9 and TRBJ2-7; 10 positions agree with TRBD1. J was trimmed by 5 bases and V by 5 bases; bases with no gene match: 18. The CDR3 has 18 amino acids. Germline V lookup: CDR1 SEHNR, CDR2 FQNEAQ (reference sequence). The full variable domain, its missing parts supplied by reference TRBV7-9 and TRBJ2-7, is DTGVSQNPRHKITKRGQNVTFRCDPISEHNRLYWYRQTLGQGPEFLTYFQNEAQLEKSRLLSDRFSAERPKGSFSTLEIQRTEQGDSAMYLCASSPGSGQGSLRDEQYFGPGTRLTVT.